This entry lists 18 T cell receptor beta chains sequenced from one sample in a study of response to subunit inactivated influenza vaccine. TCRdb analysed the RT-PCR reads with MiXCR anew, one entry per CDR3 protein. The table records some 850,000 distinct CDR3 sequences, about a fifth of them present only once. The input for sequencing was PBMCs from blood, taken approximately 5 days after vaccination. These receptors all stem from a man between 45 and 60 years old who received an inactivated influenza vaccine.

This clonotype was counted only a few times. The CDR3 here is CSADPRLAGETQYF. The CDR3 DNA follows: TGCAGTGCCGATCCCCGACTAGCGGGTGAGACCCAGTACTTC. The J gene is TRBJ2-5, the V gene TRBV20-1; 10 bases agree with TRBD2. V gave up 6 bases and J gave up 5 bases; unmatched junction bases: 9. This CDR3 has 14 amino acids. Germline values: CDR1 DFQATT, CDR2 SNEGSKA (reference sequence).

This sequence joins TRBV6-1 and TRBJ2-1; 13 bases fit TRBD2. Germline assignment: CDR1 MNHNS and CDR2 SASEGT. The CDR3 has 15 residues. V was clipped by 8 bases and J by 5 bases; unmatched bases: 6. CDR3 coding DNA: TGTGCCAGCGCCTTACTAGCGGGGGGGCACAATGAGCAGTTCTTC. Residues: CASALLAGGHNEQFF.

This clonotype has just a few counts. The DNA for the CDR3 is TGTGCCAGCAGCTTAGCGGCAATCTACAATGAGCAGTTCTTC. It yields the protein CASSLAAIYNEQFF. This sequence joins TRBV7-9 and TRBJ2-1, with D unresolved. The germline V gene encodes CDR1 SEHNR and CDR2 FQNEAQ (reference sequence). CDR3 length: 14 residues. Between the trimmed V and J ends, which lost 0 bases and 3 bases, there was a span of 6 bases.

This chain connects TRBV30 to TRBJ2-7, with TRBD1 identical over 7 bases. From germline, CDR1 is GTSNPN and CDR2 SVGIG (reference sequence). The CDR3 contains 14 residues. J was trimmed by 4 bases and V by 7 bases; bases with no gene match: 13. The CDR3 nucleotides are TGTGCCTCCTCAGCCGAGGGGGCCGTATACGAGCAGTACTTC. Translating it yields CASSAEGAVYEQYF.

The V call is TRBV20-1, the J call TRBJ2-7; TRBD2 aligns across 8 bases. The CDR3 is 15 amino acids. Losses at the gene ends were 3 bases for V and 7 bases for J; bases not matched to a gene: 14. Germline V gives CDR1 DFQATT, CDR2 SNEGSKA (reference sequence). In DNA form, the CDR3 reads TGCAGTGCTAGTCCGGGACTAGGGATCTTCGGAGAGCAGTACTTC. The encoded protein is CSASPGLGIFGEQYF.

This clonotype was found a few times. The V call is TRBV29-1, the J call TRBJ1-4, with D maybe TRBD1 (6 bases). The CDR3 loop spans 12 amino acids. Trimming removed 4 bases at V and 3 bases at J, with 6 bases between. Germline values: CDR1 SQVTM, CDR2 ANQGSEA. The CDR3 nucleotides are TGCAGCGTTGCAGGGGCTAATGAAAAACTGTTTTTT. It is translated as CSVAGANEKLFF.

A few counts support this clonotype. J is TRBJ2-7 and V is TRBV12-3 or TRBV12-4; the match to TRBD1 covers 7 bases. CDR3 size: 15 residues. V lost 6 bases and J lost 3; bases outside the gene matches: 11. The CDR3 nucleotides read TGTGCCAGCAGGGGACCGGACAGGAGTTTCTACGAGCAGTACTTC. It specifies CASRGPDRSFYEQYF.

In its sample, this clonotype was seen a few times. The CDR3 nucleotides are TGTGCCTGGAGTGTCCGGGCTGATCAGCCCCAGCATTTT. As protein: CAWSVRADQPQHF. V and J are TRBV30 and TRBJ1-5; no clear D gene. The length of the CDR3 is 13 residues. The V gene's germline CDR1 is GTSNPN and CDR2 SVGIG (reference sequence). Trimming shortened V by 0 bases and J by 5 bases, and 8 bases separated the two germline ends. Full variable domain (missing parts from reference TRBV30 and TRBJ1-5): SQTIHQWPATLVQPVGSPLSLECTVEGTSNPNLYWYRQAAGRGLQLLFYSVGIGQISSEVPQNLSASRPQDRQFILSSKKLLLSDSGFYLCAWSVRADQPQHFGDGTRLSIL.

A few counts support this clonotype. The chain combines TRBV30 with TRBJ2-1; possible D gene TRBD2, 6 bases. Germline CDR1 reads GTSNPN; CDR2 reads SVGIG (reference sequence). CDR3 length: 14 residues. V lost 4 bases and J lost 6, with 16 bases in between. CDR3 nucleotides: TGTGCCTGGACAAGCCGGGACTTTCCCAATGAGCAGTTCTTC. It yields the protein CAWTSRDFPNEQFF.

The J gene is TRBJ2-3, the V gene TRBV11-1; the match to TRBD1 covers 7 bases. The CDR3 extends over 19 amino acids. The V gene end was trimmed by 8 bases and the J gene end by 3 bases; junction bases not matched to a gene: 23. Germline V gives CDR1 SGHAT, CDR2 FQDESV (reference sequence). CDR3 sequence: CASASSGDWFAGGTDTQYF. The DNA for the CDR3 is TGTGCCAGCGCATCATCAGGGGATTGGTTCGCAGGGGGAACAGATACGCAGTATTTT.

The CDR3: CSAVSPGRHPQETQYF. The CDR3 DNA follows: TGCAGTGCTGTCAGTCCGGGACGGCACCCTCAAGAGACCCAGTACTTC. The genes are TRBV20-1 and TRBJ2-5, with D perhaps matching TRBD1 or TRBD2 (5 bases each). CDR3 length equals 16 residues. Per germline, CDR1 DFQATT and CDR2 SNEGSKA (reference sequence). V was trimmed by 5 bases and J by 2 bases, leaving 21 bases between them.

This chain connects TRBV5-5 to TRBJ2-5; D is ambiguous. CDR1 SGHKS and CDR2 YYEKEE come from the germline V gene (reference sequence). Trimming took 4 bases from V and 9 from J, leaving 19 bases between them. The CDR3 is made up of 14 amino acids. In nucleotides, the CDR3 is TGTGCCAGCAGCGATCCATCCGGGTGGACGGCCCAGTACTTC. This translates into CASSDPSGWTAQYF.

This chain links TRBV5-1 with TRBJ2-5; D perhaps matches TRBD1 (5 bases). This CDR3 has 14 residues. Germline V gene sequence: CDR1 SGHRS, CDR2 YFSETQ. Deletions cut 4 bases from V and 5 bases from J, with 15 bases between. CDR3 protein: CASSRGLVGETQYF. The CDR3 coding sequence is TGCGCCAGCAGCAGGGGCCTAGTCGGTGAGACCCAGTACTTC.

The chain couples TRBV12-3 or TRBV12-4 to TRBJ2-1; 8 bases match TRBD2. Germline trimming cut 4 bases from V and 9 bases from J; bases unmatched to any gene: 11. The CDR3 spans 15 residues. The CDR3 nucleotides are TGTGCCAGCAGTTGTGGGCGGGGGGCCGAGGGTGAGCAGTTCTTC. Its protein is CASSCGRGAEGEQFF.

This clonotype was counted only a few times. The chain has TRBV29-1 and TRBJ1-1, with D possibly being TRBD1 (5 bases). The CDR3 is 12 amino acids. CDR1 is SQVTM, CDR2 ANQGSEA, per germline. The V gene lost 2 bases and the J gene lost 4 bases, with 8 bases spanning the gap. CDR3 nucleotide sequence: TGCAGCGTTGAATCGGGGCCCACTGAAGCTTTCTTT. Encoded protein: CSVESGPTEAFF.

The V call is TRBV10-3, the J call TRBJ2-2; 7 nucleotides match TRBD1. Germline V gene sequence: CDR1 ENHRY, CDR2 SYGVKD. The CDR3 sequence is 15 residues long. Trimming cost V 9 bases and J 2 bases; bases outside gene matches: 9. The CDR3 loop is CAILTGNLNTGELFF. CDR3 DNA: TGTGCCATACTGACAGGGAACCTCAACACCGGGGAGCTGTTTTTT.

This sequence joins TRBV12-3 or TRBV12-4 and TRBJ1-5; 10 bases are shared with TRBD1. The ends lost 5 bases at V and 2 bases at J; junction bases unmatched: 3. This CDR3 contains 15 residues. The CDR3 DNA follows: TGTGCCAGCAGTAGACAGGGGGCTGGCAATCAGCCCCAGCATTTT. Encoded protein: CASSRQGAGNQPQHF.

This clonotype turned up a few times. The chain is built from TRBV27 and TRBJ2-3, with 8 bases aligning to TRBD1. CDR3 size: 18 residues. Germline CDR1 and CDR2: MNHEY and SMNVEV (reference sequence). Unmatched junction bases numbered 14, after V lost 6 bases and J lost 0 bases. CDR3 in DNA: TGTGCCAGCAGAAGAACAGGGGGGCAGGCAACTAGCACAGATACGCAGTATTTT. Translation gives CASRRTGGQATSTDTQYF.